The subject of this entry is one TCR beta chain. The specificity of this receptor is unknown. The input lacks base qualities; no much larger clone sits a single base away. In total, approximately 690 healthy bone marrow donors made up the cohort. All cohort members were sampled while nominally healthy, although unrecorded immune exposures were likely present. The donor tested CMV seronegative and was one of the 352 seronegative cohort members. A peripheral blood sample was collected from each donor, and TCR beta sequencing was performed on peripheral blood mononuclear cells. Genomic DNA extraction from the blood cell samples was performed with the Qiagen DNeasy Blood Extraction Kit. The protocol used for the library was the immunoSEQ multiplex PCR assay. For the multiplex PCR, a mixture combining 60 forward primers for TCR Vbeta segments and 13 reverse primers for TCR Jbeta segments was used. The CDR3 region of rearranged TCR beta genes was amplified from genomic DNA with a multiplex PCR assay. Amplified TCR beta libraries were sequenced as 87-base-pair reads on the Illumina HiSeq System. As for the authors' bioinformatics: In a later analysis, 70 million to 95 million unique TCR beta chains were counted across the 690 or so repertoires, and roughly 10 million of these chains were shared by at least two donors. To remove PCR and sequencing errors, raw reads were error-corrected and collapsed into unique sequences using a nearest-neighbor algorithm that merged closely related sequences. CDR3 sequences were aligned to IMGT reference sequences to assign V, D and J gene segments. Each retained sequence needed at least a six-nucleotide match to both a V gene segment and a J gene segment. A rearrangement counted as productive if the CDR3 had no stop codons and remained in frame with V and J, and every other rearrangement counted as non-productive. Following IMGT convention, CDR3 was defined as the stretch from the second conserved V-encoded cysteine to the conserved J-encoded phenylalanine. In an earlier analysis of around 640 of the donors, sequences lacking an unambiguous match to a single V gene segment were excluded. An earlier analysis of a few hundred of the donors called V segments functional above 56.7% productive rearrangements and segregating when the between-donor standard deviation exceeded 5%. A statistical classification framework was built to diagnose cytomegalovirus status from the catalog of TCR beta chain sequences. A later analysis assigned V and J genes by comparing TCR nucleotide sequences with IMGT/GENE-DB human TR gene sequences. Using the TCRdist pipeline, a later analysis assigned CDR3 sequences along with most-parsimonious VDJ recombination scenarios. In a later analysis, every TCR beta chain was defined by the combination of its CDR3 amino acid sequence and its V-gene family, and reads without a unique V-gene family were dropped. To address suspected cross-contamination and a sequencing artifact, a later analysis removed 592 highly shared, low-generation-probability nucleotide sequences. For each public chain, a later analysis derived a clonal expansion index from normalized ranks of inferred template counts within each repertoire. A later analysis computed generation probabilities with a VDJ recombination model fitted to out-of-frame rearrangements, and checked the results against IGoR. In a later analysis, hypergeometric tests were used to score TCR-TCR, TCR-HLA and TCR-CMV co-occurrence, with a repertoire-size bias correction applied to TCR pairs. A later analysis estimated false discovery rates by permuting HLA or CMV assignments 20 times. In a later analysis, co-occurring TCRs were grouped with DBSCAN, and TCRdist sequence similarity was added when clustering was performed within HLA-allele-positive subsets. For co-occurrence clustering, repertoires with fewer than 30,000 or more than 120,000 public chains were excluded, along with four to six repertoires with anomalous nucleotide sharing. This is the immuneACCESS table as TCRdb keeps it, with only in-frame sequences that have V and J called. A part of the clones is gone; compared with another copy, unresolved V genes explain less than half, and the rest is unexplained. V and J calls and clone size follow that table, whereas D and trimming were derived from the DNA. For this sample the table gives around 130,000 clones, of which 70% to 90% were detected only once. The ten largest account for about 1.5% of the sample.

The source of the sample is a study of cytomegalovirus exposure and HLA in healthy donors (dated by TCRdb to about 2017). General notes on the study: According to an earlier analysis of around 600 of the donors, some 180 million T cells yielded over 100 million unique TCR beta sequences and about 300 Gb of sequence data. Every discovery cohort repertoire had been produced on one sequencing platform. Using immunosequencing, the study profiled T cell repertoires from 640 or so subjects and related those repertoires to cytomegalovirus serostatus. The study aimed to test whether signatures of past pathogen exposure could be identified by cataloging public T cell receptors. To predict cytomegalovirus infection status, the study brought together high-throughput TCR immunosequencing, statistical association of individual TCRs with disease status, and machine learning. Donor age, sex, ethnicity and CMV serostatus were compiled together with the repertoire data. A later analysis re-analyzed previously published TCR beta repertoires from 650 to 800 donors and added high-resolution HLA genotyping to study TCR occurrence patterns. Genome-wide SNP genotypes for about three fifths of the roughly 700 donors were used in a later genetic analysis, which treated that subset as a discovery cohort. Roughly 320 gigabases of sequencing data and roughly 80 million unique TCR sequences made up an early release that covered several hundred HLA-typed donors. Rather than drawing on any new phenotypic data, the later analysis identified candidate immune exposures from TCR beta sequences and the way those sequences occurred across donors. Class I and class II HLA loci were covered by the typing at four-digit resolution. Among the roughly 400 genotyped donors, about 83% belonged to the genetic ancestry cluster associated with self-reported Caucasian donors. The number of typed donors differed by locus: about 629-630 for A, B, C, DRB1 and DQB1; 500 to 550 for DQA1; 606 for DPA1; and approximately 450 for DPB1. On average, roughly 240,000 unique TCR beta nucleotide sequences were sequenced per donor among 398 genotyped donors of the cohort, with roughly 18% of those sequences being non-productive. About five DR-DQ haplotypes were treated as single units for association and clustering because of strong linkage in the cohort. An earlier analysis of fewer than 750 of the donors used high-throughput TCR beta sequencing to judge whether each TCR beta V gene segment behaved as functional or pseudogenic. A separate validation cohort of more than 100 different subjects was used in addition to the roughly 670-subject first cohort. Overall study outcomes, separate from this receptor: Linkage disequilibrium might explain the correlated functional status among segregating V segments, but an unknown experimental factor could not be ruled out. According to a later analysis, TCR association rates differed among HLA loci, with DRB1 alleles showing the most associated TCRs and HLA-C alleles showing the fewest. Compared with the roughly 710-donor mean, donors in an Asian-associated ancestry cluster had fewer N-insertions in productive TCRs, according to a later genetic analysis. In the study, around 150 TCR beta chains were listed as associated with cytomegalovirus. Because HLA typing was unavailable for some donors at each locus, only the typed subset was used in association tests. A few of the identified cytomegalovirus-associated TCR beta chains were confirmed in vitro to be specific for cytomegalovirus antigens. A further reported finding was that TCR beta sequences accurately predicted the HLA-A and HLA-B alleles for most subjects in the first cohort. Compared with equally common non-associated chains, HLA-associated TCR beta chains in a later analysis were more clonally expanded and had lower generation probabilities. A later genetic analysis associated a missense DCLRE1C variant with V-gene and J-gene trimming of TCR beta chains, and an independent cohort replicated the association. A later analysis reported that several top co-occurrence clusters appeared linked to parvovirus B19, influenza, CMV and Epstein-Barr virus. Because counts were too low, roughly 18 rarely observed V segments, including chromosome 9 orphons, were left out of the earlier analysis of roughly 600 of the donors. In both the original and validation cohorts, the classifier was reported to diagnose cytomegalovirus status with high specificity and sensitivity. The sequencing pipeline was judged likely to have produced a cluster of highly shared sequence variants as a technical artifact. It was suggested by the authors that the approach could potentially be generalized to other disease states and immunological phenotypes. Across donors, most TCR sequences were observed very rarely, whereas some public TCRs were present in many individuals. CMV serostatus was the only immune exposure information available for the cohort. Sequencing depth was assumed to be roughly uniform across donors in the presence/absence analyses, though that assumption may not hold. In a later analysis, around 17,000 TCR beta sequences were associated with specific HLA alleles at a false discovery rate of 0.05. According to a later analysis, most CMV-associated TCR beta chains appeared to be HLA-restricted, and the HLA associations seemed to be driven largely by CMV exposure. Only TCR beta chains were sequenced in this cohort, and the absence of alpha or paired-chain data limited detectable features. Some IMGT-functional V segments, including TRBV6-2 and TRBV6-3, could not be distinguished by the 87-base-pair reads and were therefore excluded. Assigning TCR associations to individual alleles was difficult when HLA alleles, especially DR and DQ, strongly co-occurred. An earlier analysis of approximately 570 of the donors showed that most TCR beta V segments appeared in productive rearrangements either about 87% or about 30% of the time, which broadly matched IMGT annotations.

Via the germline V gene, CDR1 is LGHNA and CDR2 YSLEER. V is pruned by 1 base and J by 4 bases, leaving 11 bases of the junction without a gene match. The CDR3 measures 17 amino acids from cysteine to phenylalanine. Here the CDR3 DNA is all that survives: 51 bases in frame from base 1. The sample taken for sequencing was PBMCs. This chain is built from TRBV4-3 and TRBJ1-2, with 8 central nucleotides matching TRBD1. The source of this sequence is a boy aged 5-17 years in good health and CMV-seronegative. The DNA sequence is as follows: TGCGCCAGCAGCCAAGGCCAGGGGGCCAATCGTCTCTATGGCTACACCTTC. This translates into CASSQGQGANRLYGYTF.